This T cell receptor (beta chain) came from a study of blood T cell repertoires in COVID-19. Turning to the study itself: Italy, Spain and the United States were the sources of the convalescent and acute COVID-19 samples. T cells, B-cell-depleted T cells, or PBMCs provided the cDNA or gDNA that served as material.

The CDR3 loop spans 15 amino acids. Trimming shortened V by 6 bases and J by 4 bases, and 19 bases separated the two germline ends. CDR1 is MNHEY and CDR2 is SMNVEV in the germline V gene (reference sequence). As handled by the study authors: Scientists estimated how many nucleated cells there were by amplifying reference gene primers. TCRdb keeps only in-frame clones here, not all; method: immunoSEQ multiplex PCR. The V and J calls and clone size were taken over from that table, and D and trimming were inferred from the DNA. The sample lists about 150,000 clones, about 85% occurring once. While infection was still active, Seattle patients were enrolled and then followed longitudinally.

This rearrangement joins TRBV27 to TRBJ2-7, with D perhaps matching TRBD2 (6 bases). The sequence came from a woman between 55 and 75 years old with COVID-19, enrolled during active disease. Source material: peripheral blood. The CDR3 DNA follows: TGTGCCAGCAGGTCCCTGGGCGGAGGGCGGTACGAGCAGTACGTC. Translated, it gives CASRSLGGGRYEQYV.